This TCR beta chain was identified during a study of blood T cell repertoires in COVID-19. Looking at the study overall: The study drew acute and convalescent COVID-19 samples from the United States, Italy and Spain. T cells, B-cell-depleted T cells, or PBMCs provided the cDNA or gDNA that served as material.

Germline V gene lookup returns CDR1 KGHDR and CDR2 SFDVKD. The CDR3 length is 16 residues. With V trimmed by 4 bases and J by 9 bases, 8 bases remained unmatched. As processed by the authors: How many nucleated cells were present was estimated from reference gene primer amplification. Produced via immunoSEQ multiplex PCR; TCRdb's table is partial and in-frame only. That table supplies the V and J calls and clone size; D and trimming were determined from the DNA. Seen here are about 74,000 clones, approximately 80% observed once, and the top ten hold around 15%. This sequence originates from a human donor in a cohort sampled during active COVID-19. The material sequenced was peripheral blood. The chain links TRBV24-1 to TRBJ2-1, with 13 bases fitting TRBD2. CDR3 sequence reads: CATSEQGLAGTIEQFF. CDR3 sequence (DNA): TGTGCCACCAGTGAACAGGGACTAGCGGGAACCATTGAGCAGTTCTTC.